The present entry profiles one TCR beta chain with its context. Its antigen is not identified. At one end the junction does not follow the germline gene, possibly because of a read error. These donors were members of the roughly 120-subject validation cohort, a group separate from the approximately 670-subject first cohort. These data belong to a study of cytomegalovirus exposure and HLA in healthy donors. Per germline, CDR1 MNHNS and CDR2 SASEGT. The length of the CDR3 is 15 residues. Produced via immunoSEQ multiplex PCR; TCRdb's table is partial and in-frame only. The sample has around 160,000 clones; about 89% are singletons. Study conclusions and caveats: Clusters of TCRs from the first cohort tended to co-occur in the 120 validation repertoires (as a later analysis found).

The sequence came from a woman under 30 in good health and CMV-seropositive. The sample taken for sequencing was PBMCs. The chain uses TRBV6-1 and TRBJ2-1; 9 bases are shared with TRBD2. The DNA for the CDR3 is TGTGCCAGCAGTGACCAAGCGGGGGGTTACAATGAGCAGCTCTTC. Translating gives CASSDQAGGYNEQLF.